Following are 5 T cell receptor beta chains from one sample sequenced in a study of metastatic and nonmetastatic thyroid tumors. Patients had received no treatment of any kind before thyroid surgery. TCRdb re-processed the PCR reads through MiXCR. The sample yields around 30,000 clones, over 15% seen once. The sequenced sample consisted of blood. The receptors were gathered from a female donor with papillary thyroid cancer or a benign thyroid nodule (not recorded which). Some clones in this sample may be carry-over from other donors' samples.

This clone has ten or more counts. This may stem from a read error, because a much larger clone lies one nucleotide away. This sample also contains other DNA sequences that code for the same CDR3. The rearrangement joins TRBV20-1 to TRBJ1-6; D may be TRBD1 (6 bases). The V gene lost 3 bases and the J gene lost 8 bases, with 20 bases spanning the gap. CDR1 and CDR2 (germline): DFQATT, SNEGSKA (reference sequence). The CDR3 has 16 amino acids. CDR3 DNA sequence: TGCAGTGCTAGCCCCCAGGGGCAACGATTCGATTCACCCCTCCACTTT. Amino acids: CSASPQGQRFDSPLHF.

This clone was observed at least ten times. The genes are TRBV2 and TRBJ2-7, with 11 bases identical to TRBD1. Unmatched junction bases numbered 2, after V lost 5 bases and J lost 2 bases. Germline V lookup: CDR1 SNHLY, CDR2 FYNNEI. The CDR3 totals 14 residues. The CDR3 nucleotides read TGTGCCAGCAGTTGGACAGGGGGCACCTACGAGCAGTACTTC. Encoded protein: CASSWTGGTYEQYF.

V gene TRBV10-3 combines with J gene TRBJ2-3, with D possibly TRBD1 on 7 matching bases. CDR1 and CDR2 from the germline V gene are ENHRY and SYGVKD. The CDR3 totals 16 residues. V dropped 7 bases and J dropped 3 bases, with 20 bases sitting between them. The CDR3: CAITARDREVTDTQYF. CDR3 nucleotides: TGTGCCATCACAGCTCGAGACAGGGAGGTGACAGATACGCAGTATTTT.

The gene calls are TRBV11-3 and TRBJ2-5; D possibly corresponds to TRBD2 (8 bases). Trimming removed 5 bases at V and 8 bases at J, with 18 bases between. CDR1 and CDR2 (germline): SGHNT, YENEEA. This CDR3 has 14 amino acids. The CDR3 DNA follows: TGTGCCAGCAGCCGGGAGGGGGCGGGAGATACCCAGTACTTC. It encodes CASSREGAGDTQYF.

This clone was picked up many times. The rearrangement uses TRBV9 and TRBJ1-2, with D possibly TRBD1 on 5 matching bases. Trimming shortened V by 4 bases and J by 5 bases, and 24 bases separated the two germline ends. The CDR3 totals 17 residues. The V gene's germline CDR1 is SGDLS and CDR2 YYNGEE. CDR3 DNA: TGTGCCAGCAGCACAAAAGCGGGGCCATGGGACTTTTATGGCTACACCTTC. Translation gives CASSTKAGPWDFYGYTF.